The 11 T cell receptor beta chains below all came from one sample that was sequenced in a study of blood T cell repertoires in COVID-19. Data came from immunoSEQ multiplex PCR; TCRdb stores just in-frame clones and leaves some out. This table holds about 120,000 clones, about 80% found once. Sequencing input: peripheral blood. Receptors were obtained from a middle-aged woman with acute or convalescent COVID-19.

The CDR3 DNA follows: TGTGCCAGCACCCGACAGGGTCTTAATGAAAAACTGTTTTTT. Its protein product is CASTRQGLNEKLFF. V and J are TRBV2 and TRBJ1-4; 7 bases map to TRBD1. After removal of 7 bases from V and 4 bases from J, the junction contained 6 bases not matched to a gene. Germline CDR1 SNHLY, CDR2 FYNNEI. This CDR3 spans 14 amino acids.

This rearrangement joins TRBV6-2 or TRBV6-3 to TRBJ2-2; 11 bases line up with TRBD2. The V and J ends lost 2 bases and 6 bases, in that order; junction bases with no gene match: 14. Germline values: CDR1 MNHEY, CDR2 SVGEGT. The CDR3 is 19 amino acids. This chain's CDR3 is CASSYKQAASGGRSGELFF. The CDR3 coding sequence is TGTGCCAGCAGTTACAAACAGGCCGCTAGCGGGGGGAGATCCGGGGAGCTGTTTTTT.

V gene TRBV30 combines with J gene TRBJ2-7, with TRBD1 matching over 7 bases. The CDR3 sequence is 15 residues long. V lost 2 bases to trimming and J lost 4 bases; unmatched junction nucleotides: 11. Germline CDR1 reads GTSNPN; CDR2 reads SVGIG (reference sequence). The CDR3 is CAWSHGTADGYEQYF. As DNA, the CDR3 is TGTGCCTGGAGTCACGGGACAGCTGATGGGTACGAGCAGTACTTC.

This clone was recorded a few times. The rearrangement joins TRBV3-1 (or the pseudogene TRBV3-2) to TRBJ1-3; 7 nucleotides align to TRBD1. The ends lost 4 bases at V and 4 bases at J; junction bases unmatched: 4. The CDR3 spans 14 residues. Germline values: CDR1 LGHDT, CDR2 YNNKEL (reference sequence). The CDR3 sequence is CASSPRGSGNTIYF. CDR3 DNA sequence: TGTGCCAGCAGCCCCAGGGGGTCAGGAAACACCATATATTTT.

This chain uses TRBV9 with TRBJ1-1; no definite D call. The V gene's germline CDR1 is SGDLS and CDR2 YYNGEE. Trimming took 4 bases from V and 0 from J, leaving 13 bases between them. The CDR3 extends over 15 amino acids. The CDR3 coding sequence is TGTGCCAGCAGCCCCCGGGTAAGCATGAACACTGAAGCTTTCTTT. This gives the protein CASSPRVSMNTEAFF.

The rearrangement uses TRBV6-2 or TRBV6-3 and TRBJ1-5, with D hard to call. V lost 0 bases and J lost 3, with 9 bases in between. CDR1 is MNHEY and CDR2 is SVGEGT in the germline V gene. This CDR3 contains 15 residues. The CDR3 protein is CASSYSEQPNQPQHF. The CDR3 nucleotides are TGTGCCAGCAGTTACTCGGAACAGCCCAATCAGCCCCAGCATTTT.

The gene calls are TRBV4-1 and TRBJ2-3; TRBD1 aligns across 9 bases. V was clipped by 5 bases and J by 3 bases; unmatched bases: 9. This CDR3 comprises 16 residues. CDR1 and CDR2 (germline): MGHRA, YSYEKL. CDR3 protein: CASSKTGTGQTDTQYF. CDR3 DNA: TGCGCCAGCAGCAAAACCGGGACAGGGCAAACAGATACGCAGTATTTT.

In regard to this clone: The sample holds other DNA sequences that translate to the same CDR3. The chain uses TRBV18 and TRBJ1-1; TRBD1 is a possible D gene (5 bases). From germline, CDR1 is KGHSH and CDR2 LQKENI. The CDR3 runs to 13 residues. V was shortened by 4 bases and J by 2 bases, with 8 bases between the two germline ends. The CDR3 is CASSLQGNTEAFF. The CDR3 coding sequence is TGTGCCAGCTCACTCCAGGGAAACACTGAAGCTTTCTTT.

This rearrangement joins TRBV30 to TRBJ1-4; D is uncertain. This CDR3 spans 15 amino acids. The V gene lost 4 bases and the J gene lost 0 bases, with 12 bases spanning the gap. Germline lookup yields CDR1 GTSNPN and CDR2 SVGIG (reference sequence). CDR3 coding DNA: TGTGCCTGGACCGGATTGACTGCAACTAATGAAAAACTGTTTTTT. Translating gives CAWTGLTATNEKLFF.

The chain links TRBV9 to TRBJ2-1, with 7 bases fitting TRBD2. This CDR3 comprises 21 residues. The J segment lost 0 bases and the V segment lost 0 bases, leaving 18 bases of the junction unmatched. Germline lookup yields CDR1 SGDLS and CDR2 YYNGEE. CDR3 sequence reads: CASSVGLSGVTLINSYNEQFF. CDR3 bases: TGTGCCAGCAGCGTAGGCCTCAGCGGGGTTACTCTCATTAACTCCTACAATGAGCAGTTCTTC.

V is TRBV29-1 and J is TRBJ1-1, with TRBD1 matching 8 bases. The CDR3 is made up of 11 amino acids. Trimming removed 5 bases from V and 5 bases from J; junction bases left unmatched: 1. The germline gives CDR1 SQVTM, CDR2 ANQGSEA. CDR3 sequence: CSVNRGTEAFF. Written as DNA, the CDR3 is TGCAGCGTTAACAGGGGGACTGAAGCTTTCTTT.